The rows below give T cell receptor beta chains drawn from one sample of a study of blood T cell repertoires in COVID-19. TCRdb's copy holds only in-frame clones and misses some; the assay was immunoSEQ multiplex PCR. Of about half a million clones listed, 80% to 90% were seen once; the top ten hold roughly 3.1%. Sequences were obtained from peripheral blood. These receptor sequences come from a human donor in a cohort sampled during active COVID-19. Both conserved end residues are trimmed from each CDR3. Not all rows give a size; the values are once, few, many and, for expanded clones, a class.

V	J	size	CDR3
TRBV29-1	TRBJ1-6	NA	SVSLEKSSPLH
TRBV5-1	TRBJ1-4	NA	ASSSGQGLEKLF
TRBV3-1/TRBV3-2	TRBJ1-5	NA	ASSQDPTAYQPQH
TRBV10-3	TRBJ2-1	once	AISARQDSYNEQF
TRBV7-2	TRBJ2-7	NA	ASSRTGYEQY
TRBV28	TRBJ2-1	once	ASFTGTGRNNEQF
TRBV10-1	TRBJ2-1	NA	ATLDKGLYNEQF
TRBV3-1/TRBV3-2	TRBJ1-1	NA	ASSQEGGGNTEAF
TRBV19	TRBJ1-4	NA	ASRRKQGGDEKLF
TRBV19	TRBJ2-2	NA	ASSSRTTELF
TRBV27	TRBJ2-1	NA	ASKRKAGSSYNEQF
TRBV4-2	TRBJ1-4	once	ASSQDLGGGSGANEKLF
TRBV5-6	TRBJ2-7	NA	ASSLMGEDEQY
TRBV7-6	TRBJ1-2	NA	ASSTSPTYGYT
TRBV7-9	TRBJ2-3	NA	ASSLSGPDTQY
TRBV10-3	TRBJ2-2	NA	AIREREGAGELF
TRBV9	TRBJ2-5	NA	ASSPRGQPGDETQY